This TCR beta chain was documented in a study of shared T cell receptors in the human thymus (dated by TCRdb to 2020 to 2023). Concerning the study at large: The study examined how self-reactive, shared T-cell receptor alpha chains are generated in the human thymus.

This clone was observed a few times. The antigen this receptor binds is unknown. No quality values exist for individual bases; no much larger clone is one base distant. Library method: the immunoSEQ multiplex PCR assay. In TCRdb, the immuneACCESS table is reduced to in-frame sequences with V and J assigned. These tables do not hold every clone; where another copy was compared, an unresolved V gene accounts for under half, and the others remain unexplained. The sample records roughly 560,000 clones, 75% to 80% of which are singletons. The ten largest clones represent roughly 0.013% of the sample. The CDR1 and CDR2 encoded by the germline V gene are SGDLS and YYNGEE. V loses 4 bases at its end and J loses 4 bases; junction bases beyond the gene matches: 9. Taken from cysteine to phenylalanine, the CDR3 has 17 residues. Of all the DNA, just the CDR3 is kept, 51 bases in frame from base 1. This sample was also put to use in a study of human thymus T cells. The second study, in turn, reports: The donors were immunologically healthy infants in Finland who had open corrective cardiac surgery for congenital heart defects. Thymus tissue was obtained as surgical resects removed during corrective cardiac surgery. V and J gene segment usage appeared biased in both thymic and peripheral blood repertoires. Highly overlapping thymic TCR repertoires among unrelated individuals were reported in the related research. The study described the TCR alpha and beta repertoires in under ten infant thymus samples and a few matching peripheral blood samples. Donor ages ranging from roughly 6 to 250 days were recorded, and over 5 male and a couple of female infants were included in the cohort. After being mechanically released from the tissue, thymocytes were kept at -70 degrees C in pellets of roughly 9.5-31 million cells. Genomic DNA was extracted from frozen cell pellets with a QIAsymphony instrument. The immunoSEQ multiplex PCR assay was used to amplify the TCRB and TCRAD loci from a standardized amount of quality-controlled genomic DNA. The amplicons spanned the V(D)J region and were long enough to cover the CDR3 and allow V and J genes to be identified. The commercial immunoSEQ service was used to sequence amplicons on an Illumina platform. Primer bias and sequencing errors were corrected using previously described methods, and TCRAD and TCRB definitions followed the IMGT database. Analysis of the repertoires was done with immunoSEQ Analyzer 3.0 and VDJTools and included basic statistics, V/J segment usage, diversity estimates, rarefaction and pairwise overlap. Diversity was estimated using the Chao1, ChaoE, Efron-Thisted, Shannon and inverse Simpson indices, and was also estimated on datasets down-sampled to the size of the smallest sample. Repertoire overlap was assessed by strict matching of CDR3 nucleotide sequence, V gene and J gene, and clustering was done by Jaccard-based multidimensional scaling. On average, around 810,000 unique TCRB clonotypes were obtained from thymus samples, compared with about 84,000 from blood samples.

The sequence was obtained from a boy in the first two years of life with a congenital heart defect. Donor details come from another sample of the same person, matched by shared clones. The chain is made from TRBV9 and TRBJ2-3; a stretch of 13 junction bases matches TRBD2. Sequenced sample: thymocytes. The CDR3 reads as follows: CASSPWTSGSGADTQYF. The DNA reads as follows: TGTGCCAGCAGCCCCTGGACTAGCGGGAGTGGGGCAGATACGCAGTATTTT.